These 22 T cell receptor beta chains were sequenced from one sample in a study of blood T cell repertoires in COVID-19. Using immunoSEQ multiplex PCR, the repertoire was profiled, and TCRdb retains in-frame clones only, with some absent. The data contain about 250,000 clones, around 83% of them singletons. Material: PBMCs or T cells enriched from blood (not recorded which). The receptors were gathered from a man aged 40-55 years who had been exposed to COVID-19.

V gene TRBV7-3 combines with J gene TRBJ2-3; 8 nucleotides align to TRBD2. The CDR3 is made up of 14 amino acids. Unmatched junction bases numbered 4, after V lost 7 bases and J lost 1 base. Per the germline V gene, CDR1 is SGHTA and CDR2 is FQGTGA. The chain's CDR3 is CASKLAEGTDTQYF. CDR3 DNA sequence: TGTGCCAGCAAACTAGCGGAAGGCACAGATACGCAGTATTTT.

V and J are TRBV7-3 and TRBJ1-3, with 7 positions matching TRBD1. The CDR3 is made up of 17 amino acids. The germline gives CDR1 SGHTA, CDR2 FQGTGA. J gave up 0 bases and V 5 bases, and 10 bases lay outside the gene matches. CDR3 in DNA: TGTGCCAGCAGCCCACAGGGGCCTAGCTACTCTGGAAACACCATATATTTT. Protein product: CASSPQGPSYSGNTIYF.

The chain uses TRBV11-2 and TRBJ2-5, with 12 bases identical to TRBD2. The CDR3 extends over 17 amino acids. Germline V gene data show CDR1 as SGHAT and CDR2 as FQNNGV. Unmatched junction bases numbered 9, after V lost 5 bases and J lost 2 bases. CDR3 sequence (DNA): TGTGCCAGCAGCCCTCCTCTAGCGGGAGGGCAGCAAGAGACCCAGTACTTC. This encodes CASSPPLAGGQQETQYF.

DNA of the CDR3: TGCGCCAGCAGCCAGCCAGGAGGGAGCTCCTACAATGAGCAGTTCTTC. This translates into CASSQPGGSSYNEQFF. The chain is built from TRBV4-1 and TRBJ2-1; D perhaps matches TRBD2 (6 bases). The CDR3 extends over 16 amino acids. The V end was cut by 3 bases, the J end by 0 bases, with 12 bases between. Germline values: CDR1 MGHRA, CDR2 YSYEKL.

The V call is TRBV29-1, the J call TRBJ2-7; weak D call: TRBD2 (7 bases). CDR1 and CDR2 from the germline V gene are SQVTM and ANQGSEA. The V end lost 6 bases, the J end lost 5 bases, and 14 bases lay between the germline ends. The CDR3 spans 12 residues. The chain's CDR3 is CSVLGGADEQYF. The CDR3 DNA sequence: TGCAGCGTCCTGGGGGGGGCCGACGAGCAGTACTTC.

CDR3 coding DNA: TGTGCCAGCAGCCAAGATCTGGGACAGGGGGACTATGGCTACACCTTC. It specifies CASSQDLGQGDYGYTF. V is TRBV4-2 and J is TRBJ1-2; TRBD1 agrees at 11 bases. Germline V gives CDR1 LGHNA, CDR2 YNFKEQ. This CDR3 comprises 16 residues. The V segment lost 0 bases and the J segment 3 bases; nucleotides outside the gene matches: 3.

This clone appeared a single time. The chain has TRBV7-2 and TRBJ2-2; D ambiguous. The germline gives CDR1 SGHTA, CDR2 FQGNSA. The CDR3 has 13 residues. V lost 4 bases to trimming and J lost 5 bases, with 8 bases between them. The CDR3 region is CASSSLPTGELFF. The CDR3, as DNA: TGTGCCAGCAGCTCCCTACCGACCGGGGAGCTGTTTTTT. The entire variable domain, with the rest obtained from reference TRBV7-2 and TRBJ2-2, is as follows: GAGVSQSPSNKVTEKGKDVELRCDPISGHTALYWYRQSLGQGLEFLIYFQGNSAPDKSGLPSDRFSAERTGGSVSTLTIQRTQQEDSAVYLCASSSLPTGELFFGEGSRLTVL.

This clone has just one count. The rearrangement links TRBV5-1 to TRBJ2-7; 10 positions match TRBD1. Looked up from germline, CDR1 is SGHRS and CDR2 is YFSETQ. The CDR3 covers 17 residues. With V trimmed by 3 bases and J by 0 bases, 9 bases remained unmatched. The CDR3 protein is CASSSVPWTGGSYEQYF. The CDR3 DNA is TGCGCCAGCAGCTCGGTTCCCTGGACAGGGGGCTCCTACGAGCAGTACTTC.

The chain couples TRBV19 to TRBJ2-2; 9 bases align to TRBD2. The CDR3 has 15 amino acids. The V gene end was trimmed by 3 bases and the J gene end by 6 bases; junction bases not matched to a gene: 5. CDR1 and CDR2 from the germline V gene are LNHDA and SQIVND (reference sequence). CDR3 sequence reads: CASSIPAGGPGELFF. The CDR3 coding sequence is TGTGCCAGTAGTATTCCGGCGGGAGGGCCCGGGGAGCTGTTTTTT. The full variable domain, in which reference TRBV19 and TRBJ2-2 provide the parts outside the CDR3, is DGGITQSPKYLFRKEGQNVTLSCEQNLNHDAMYWYRQDPGQGLRLIYYSQIVNDFQKGDIAEGYSVSREKKESFPLTVTSAQKNPTAFYLCASSIPAGGPGELFFGEGSRLTVL.

The rearrangement uses TRBV29-1 and TRBJ2-1; TRBD2 matches at 8 bases. The CDR3 totals 14 residues. V lost 7 bases and J lost 7; bases outside the gene matches: 12. CDR1 is SQVTM, CDR2 ANQGSEA, per germline. CDR3 amino acids: CSGSEREWGNEQFF. CDR3 in DNA: TGCAGCGGATCAGAGCGGGAGTGGGGGAATGAGCAGTTCTTC.

The V gene is TRBV5-4, the J gene TRBJ1-6, with no clear D. The germline CDR1 and CDR2 sequences are SGHNT and YYREEE (reference sequence). Trimming took off 0 bases at V and 7 bases at J, with 11 bases between the two ends. The CDR3 consists of 15 residues. CDR3 sequence (DNA): TGTGCCAGCAGCTTGGCGTTGGCAGGCAATTCACCCCTCCACTTT. Its protein is CASSLALAGNSPLHF.

The CDR3 loop reads CASSVYPAGSQRAYEQYF. The CDR3 nucleotides read TGCGCCAGCAGCGTATATCCGGCCGGGTCCCAAAGAGCCTACGAGCAGTACTTC. The rearrangement uses TRBV5-1 and TRBJ2-7, with D unclear. CDR1 SGHRS and CDR2 YFSETQ come from the germline V gene. The CDR3 is 18 amino acids. Trimming pared 4 bases from V and 2 bases from J, leaving 25 bases between.

The gene calls are TRBV21-1 and TRBJ2-7; the listed D gene, TRBD1, was not tested against the DNA. TRBV21-1 is a listed pseudogene. The CDR3 consists of 14 residues. CDR3 protein: CASRRDRGRYEQYF. CDR3 DNA: TGTGCCAGCAGACGGGACAGGGGAAGGTACGAGCAGTACTTC.

The chain is built from TRBV5-1 and TRBJ2-1; the D gene is possibly TRBD2 (6 bases). CDR3 length: 14 residues. V was shortened by 5 bases and J by 7 bases, with 16 bases between the two germline ends. Germline values: CDR1 SGHRS, CDR2 YFSETQ. DNA of the CDR3: TGCGCCAGCAGTACCGGGACGGCGGGGAATGAGCAGTTCTTC. Translating gives CASSTGTAGNEQFF.

The chain couples TRBV5-5 to TRBJ1-5, with 7 positions matching TRBD1. The CDR3 runs 15 residues. V dropped 0 bases and J dropped 7; count of bases not matched to a gene: 7. CDR1 is SGHKS and CDR2 is YYEKEE in the germline V gene (reference sequence). The CDR3 nucleotides are TGTGCCAGCAGCTTGGCCCCGGACAGGCGACAGCCCCAGCATTTT. Protein: CASSLAPDRRQPQHF.

The chain combines TRBV3-1 (or the pseudogene TRBV3-2) with TRBJ1-2; TRBD1 is a possible D gene (5 bases). CDR1 is LGHDT and CDR2 is YNNKEL in the germline V gene (reference sequence). The CDR3 totals 18 residues. V was shortened by 0 bases and J by 1 base, with 18 bases between the two germline ends. The chain's CDR3 is CASSQDYEMGGFNYGYTF. The CDR3 nucleotides read TGTGCCAGCAGCCAAGATTATGAAATGGGGGGGTTTAACTATGGCTACACCTTC.

This chain links TRBV13 with TRBJ2-5; 10 bases map to TRBD1. The germline V gene has CDR1 PRHDT and CDR2 FYEKMQ (reference sequence). V dropped 5 bases and J dropped 6; count of bases not matched to a gene: 6. This CDR3 has 14 amino acids. The CDR3 DNA sequence: TGTGCCAGCAGCGAGACAGGGGGCGCACAGACCCAGTACTTC. Its translation is CASSETGGAQTQYF.

The chain recombines TRBV5-5 with TRBJ1-4, with D possibly TRBD1 on 5 matching bases. CDR1 is SGHKS and CDR2 is YYEKEE in the germline V gene (reference sequence). The germline V and J ends were trimmed by 3 bases and 5 bases, with 11 bases remaining between them. CDR3 size: 14 residues. The CDR3 DNA is TGTGCCAGCAGCTACCCGACAGCAAATGAAAAACTGTTTTTT. Amino acids: CASSYPTANEKLFF.

The chain carries TRBV7-2 and TRBJ1-4; D is ambiguous. From germline, CDR1 is SGHTA and CDR2 FQGNSA. The CDR3 consists of 15 residues. V was shortened by 3 bases and J by 4 bases, with 12 bases between the two germline ends. CDR3 in DNA: TGTGCCAGCAGCTTTGGCAACAGTAATAATGAAAAACTGTTTTTT. Amino acid sequence: CASSFGNSNNEKLFF.

This clone was recorded a few times. The chain combines TRBV6-5 with TRBJ1-2; the D is unclear. V was cut by 8 bases and J by 7 bases, with 8 bases left in between. The length of the CDR3 is 10 residues. Germline loops: CDR1 MNHEY, CDR2 SVGAGI. The CDR3 DNA is TGTGCCAGCTCACAATTTGGCTACACCTTC. Translating gives CASSQFGYTF.

This chain links TRBV19 with TRBJ2-2, with D maybe TRBD2 (6 bases). The germline gives CDR1 LNHDA, CDR2 SQIVND (reference sequence). The CDR3 has 15 amino acids. Trimming removed 5 bases at V and 9 bases at J, with 19 bases between. DNA for the CDR3: TGTGCCAGTAGTTCTCCGGGACTGAGTCACCGGGAGCTGTTTTTT. Translation gives CASSSPGLSHRELFF.

V gene TRBV25-1 combines with J gene TRBJ2-7, with D possibly TRBD2 on 6 matching bases. The CDR3 spans 12 residues. Trimming cost V 7 bases and J 2 bases, with 9 bases left between them. Germline V lookup: CDR1 MGHDK, CDR2 SYGVNS. CDR3 nucleotides: TGTGCCAGCACCCGCGGGGCCTACGAGCAGTACTTC. It encodes CASTRGAYEQYF.